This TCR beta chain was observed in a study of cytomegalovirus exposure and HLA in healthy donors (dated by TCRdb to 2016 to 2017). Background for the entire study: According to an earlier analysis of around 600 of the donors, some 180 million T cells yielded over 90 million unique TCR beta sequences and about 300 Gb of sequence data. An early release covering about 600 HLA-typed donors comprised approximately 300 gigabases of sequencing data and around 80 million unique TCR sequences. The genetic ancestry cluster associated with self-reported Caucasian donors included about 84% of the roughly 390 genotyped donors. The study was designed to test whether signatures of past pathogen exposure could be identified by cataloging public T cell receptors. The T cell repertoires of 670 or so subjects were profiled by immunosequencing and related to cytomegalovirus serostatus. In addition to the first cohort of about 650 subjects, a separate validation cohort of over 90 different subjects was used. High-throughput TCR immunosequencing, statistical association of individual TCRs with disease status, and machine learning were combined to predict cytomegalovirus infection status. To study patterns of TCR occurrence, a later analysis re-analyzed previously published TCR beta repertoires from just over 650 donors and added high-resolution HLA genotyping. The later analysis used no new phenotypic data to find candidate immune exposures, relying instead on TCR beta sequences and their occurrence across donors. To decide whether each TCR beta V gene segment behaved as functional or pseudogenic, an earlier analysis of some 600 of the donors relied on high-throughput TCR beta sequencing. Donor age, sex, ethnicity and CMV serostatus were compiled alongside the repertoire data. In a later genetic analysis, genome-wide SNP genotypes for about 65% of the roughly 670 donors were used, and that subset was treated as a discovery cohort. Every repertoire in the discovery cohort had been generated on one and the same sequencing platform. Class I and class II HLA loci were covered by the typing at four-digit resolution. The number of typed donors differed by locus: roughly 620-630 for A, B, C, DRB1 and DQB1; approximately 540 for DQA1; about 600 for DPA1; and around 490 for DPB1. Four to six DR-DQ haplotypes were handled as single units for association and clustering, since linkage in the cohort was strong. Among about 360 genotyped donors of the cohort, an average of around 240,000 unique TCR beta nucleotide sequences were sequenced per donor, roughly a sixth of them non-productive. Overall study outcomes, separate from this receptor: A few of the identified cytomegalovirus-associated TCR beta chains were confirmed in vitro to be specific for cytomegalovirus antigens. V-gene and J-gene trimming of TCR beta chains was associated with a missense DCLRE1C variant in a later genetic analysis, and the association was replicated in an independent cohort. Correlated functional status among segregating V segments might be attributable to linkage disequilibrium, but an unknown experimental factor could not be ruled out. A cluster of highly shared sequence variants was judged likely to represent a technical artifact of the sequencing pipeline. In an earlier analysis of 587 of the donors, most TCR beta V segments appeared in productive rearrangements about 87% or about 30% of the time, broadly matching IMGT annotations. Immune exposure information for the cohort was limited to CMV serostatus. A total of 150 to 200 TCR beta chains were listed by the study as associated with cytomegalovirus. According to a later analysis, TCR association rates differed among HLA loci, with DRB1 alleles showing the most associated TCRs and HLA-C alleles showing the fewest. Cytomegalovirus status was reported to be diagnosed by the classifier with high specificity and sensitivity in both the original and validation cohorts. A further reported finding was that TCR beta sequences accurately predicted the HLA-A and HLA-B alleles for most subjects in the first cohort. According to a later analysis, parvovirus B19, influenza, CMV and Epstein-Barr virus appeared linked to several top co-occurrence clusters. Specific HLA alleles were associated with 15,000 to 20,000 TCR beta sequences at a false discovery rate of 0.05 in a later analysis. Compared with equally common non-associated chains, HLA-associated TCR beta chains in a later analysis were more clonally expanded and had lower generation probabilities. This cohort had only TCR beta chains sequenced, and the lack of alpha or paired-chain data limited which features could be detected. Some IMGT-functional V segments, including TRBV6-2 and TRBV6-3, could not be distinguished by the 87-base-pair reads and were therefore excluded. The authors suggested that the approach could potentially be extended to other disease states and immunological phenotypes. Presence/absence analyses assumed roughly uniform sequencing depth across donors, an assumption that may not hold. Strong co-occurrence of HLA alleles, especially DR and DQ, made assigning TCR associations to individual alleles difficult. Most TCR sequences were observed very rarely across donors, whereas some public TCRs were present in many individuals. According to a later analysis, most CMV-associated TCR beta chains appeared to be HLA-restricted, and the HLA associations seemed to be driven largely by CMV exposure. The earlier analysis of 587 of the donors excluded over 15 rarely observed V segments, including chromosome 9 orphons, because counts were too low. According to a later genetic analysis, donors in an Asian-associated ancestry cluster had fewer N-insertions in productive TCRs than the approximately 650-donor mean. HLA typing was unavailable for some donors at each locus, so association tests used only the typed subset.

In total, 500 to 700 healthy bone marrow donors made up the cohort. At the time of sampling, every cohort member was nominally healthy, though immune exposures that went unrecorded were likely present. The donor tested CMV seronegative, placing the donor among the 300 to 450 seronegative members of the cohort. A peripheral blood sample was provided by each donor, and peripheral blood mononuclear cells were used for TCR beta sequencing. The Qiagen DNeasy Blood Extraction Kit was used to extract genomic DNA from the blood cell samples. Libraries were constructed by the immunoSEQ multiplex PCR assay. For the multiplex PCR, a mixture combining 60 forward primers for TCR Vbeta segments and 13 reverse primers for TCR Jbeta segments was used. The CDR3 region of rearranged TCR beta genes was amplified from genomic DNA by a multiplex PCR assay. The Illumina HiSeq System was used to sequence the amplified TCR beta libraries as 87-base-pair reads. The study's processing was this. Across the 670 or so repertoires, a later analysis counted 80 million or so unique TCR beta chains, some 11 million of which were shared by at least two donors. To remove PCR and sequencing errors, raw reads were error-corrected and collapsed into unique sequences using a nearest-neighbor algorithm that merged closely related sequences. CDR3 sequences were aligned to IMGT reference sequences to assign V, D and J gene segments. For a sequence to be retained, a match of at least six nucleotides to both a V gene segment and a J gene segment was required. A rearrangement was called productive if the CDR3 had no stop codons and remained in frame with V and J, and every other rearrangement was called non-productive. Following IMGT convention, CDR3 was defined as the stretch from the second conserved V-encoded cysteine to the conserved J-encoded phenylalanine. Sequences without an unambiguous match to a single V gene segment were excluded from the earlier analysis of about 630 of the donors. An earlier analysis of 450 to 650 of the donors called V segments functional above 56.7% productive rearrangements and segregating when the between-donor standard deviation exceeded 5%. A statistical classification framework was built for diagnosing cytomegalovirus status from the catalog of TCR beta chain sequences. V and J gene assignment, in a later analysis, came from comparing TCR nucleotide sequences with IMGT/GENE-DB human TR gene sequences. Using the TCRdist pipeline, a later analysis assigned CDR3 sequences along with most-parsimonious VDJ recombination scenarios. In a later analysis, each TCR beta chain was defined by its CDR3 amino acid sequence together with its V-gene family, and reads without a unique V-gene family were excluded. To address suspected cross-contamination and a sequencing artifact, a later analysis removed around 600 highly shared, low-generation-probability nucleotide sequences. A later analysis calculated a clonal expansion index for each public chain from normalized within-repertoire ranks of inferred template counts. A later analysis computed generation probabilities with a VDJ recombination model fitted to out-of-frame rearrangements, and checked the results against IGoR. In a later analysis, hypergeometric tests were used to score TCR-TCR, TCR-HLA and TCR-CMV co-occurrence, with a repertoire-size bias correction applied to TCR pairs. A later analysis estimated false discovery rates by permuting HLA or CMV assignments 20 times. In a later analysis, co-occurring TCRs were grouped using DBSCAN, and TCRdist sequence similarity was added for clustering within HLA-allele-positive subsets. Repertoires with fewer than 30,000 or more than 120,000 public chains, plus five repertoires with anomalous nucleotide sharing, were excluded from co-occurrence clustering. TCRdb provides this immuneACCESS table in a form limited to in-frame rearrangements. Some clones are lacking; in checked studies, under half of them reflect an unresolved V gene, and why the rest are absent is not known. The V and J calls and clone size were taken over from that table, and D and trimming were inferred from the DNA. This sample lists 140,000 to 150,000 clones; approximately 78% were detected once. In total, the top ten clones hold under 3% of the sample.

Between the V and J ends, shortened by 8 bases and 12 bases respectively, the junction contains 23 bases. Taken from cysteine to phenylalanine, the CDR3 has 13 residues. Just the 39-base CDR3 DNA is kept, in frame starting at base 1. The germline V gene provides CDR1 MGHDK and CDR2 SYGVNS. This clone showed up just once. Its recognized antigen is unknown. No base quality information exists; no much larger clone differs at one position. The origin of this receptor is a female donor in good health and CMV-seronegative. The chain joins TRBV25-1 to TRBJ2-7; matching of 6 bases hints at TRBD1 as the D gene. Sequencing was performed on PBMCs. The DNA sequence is TGTGCCAGCGGCGCCGCCTCCGGGACAAATTTGTACTTC. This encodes CASGAASGTNLYF.